Listed below are T cell receptor beta chains from one sample, sequenced in a study of tumor-infiltrating lymphocytes in primary liver carcinoma. TCRdb re-analysed the multiplex PCR reads in MiXCR, keeping a single row per CDR3 protein. Among 80,000 or so distinct CDR3 sequences listed, about 64% were seen once. Sequencing was performed on liver tumor tissue from sampling region 4. The source is a woman in her sixties or seventies with primary liver carcinoma and hepatitis B virus infection. The CDR3 runs from the conserved cysteine through the conserved F or W. A D gene is named only where the DNA matches it firmly. The size entry is marked missing in some rows and otherwise reads once, few, many or a size class.

clone_size: -
d_call: -
j_call: TRBJ2-1
v_call: TRBV6-2/TRBV6-3
cdr3_aa: CASNYRFNEKFF
cdr3_nt: TGTGCCAGCAACTACAGATTCAATGAGAAGTTCTTC

clone_size: -
d_call: -
j_call: TRBJ2-7
v_call: TRBV12-3/TRBV12-4
cdr3_aa: CASSQYQLTYEQYF
cdr3_nt: TGTGCCAGCAGTCAGTACCAGTTAACCTACGAGCAGTATTTC

clone_size: -
d_call: -
j_call: TRBJ2-3
v_call: TRBV4-1
cdr3_aa: CASSPIAGNLPRRTDKQYF
cdr3_nt: TGCGCCAGCAGCCCCATCGCTGGAAACCTCCCCCGGCGGACAGATAAGCAGTATTTT

clone_size: -
d_call: TRBD1
j_call: TRBJ1-5
v_call: TRBV5-5
cdr3_aa: CASSPFATGDQPQHF
cdr3_nt: TGTGCCAGCAGTCCTTTCGCGACAGGGGATCAGCCCCAGCATTTT

clone_size: -
d_call: -
j_call: TRBJ2-1
v_call: TRBV28
cdr3_aa: CVNSSYYEQFF
cdr3_nt: TGTGTCAACAGTTCCTACTATGAGCAGTTCTTC

clone_size: -
d_call: TRBD2
j_call: TRBJ2-1
v_call: TRBV5-1
cdr3_aa: CASSLTVGSGRAYNEQFF
cdr3_nt: TGCGCCAGCAGCTTGACGGTTGGTAGCGGGAGGGCCTACAATGAGCAGTTCTTC

clone_size: once
d_call: TRBD1
j_call: TRBJ2-5
v_call: TRBV4-2
cdr3_aa: CASSQGLVDTGETHYF
cdr3_nt: TGTGCCAGCAGCCAAGGCCTGGTGGACACAGGGGAGACCCATTACTTC

clone_size: -
d_call: -
j_call: TRBJ2-3
v_call: TRBV20-1
cdr3_aa: CSASLGHSTDTQYF
cdr3_nt: TGCAGTGCTAGCTTAGGACACAGCACAGATACGCAGTATTTT

clone_size: -
d_call: -
j_call: TRBJ1-2
v_call: TRBV30
cdr3_aa: CAWRAGAVGYTF
cdr3_nt: TGTGCCTGGAGAGCAGGAGCGGTCGGCTACACCTTC

clone_size: -
d_call: -
j_call: TRBJ2-4
v_call: TRBV20-1
cdr3_aa: CSAKDSTDAKNIRYF
cdr3_nt: TGCAGTGCTAAAGATTCGACTGACGCCAAAAACATTCGGTACTTC

clone_size: -
d_call: -
j_call: TRBJ1-1
v_call: TRBV5-4
cdr3_aa: CVSSCGPNTEAFF
cdr3_nt: TGTGTCAGCAGCTGTGGGCCGAACACTGAAGCTTTCTTT

clone_size: -
d_call: -
j_call: TRBJ2-7
v_call: TRBV11-3
cdr3_aa: CANSLVTPGIREQYF
cdr3_nt: TGTGCCAACAGCTTAGTGACTCCGGGGATCCGCGAGCAGTACTTC

clone_size: -
d_call: -
j_call: TRBJ2-6
v_call: TRBV6-5
cdr3_aa: CASSLDGPGADVLTF
cdr3_nt: TGTGCCAGCAGTTTAGACGGGCCTGGGGCCGACGTCCTGACTTTC

clone_size: -
d_call: -
j_call: TRBJ2-1
v_call: TRBV6-1
cdr3_aa: CASSAATGEYNEHFF
cdr3_nt: TGTGCCAGCAGTGCGGCTACCGGGGAATACAATGAGCATTTCTTC

clone_size: -
d_call: -
j_call: TRBJ1-2
v_call: TRBV15
cdr3_aa: CATSAANYGYTF
cdr3_nt: TGTGCCACCAGCGCGGCCAACTATGGCTACACCTTC

clone_size: -
d_call: TRBD1
j_call: TRBJ2-1
v_call: TRBV6-1
cdr3_aa: CASRKWDRGHERFF
cdr3_nt: TGTGCCAGCAGGAAATGGGACAGGGGTCATGAGCGGTTCTTC

clone_size: once
d_call: -
j_call: TRBJ1-1
v_call: TRBV11-2
cdr3_aa: CGSNLHGGTEAFF
cdr3_nt: TGTGGCAGCAACCTTCATGGTGGGACTGAAGCTTTCTTT

clone_size: many
d_call: TRBD1
j_call: TRBJ1-2
v_call: TRBV28
cdr3_aa: CASSLTGGQGDYGYTF
cdr3_nt: TGTGCCAGCAGTTTAACCGGGGGACAGGGCGACTATGGCTACACCTTC

clone_size: -
d_call: -
j_call: TRBJ2-3
v_call: TRBV29-1
cdr3_aa: CSVESVERTDTQYF
cdr3_nt: TGCAGCGTTGAATCGGTAGAGCGCACAGATACGCAGTATTTT

clone_size: -
d_call: -
j_call: TRBJ2-6
v_call: TRBV5-5
cdr3_aa: CTSSMAARSGANVLTF
cdr3_nt: TGTACCAGCAGCATGGCAGCCCGCTCTGGGGCCAACGTCCTGACTTTC

clone_size: -
d_call: TRBD1
j_call: TRBJ2-1
v_call: TRBV29-1
cdr3_aa: CNVEQGYMGEQFF
cdr3_nt: TGCAACGTCGAACAGGGGTACATGGGTGAGCAGTTCTTC

clone_size: -
d_call: TRBD2
j_call: TRBJ2-1
v_call: TRBV6-2/TRBV6-3
cdr3_aa: CASRLAGFGPHVF
cdr3_nt: TGTGCCAGCAGGCTAGCGGGTTTCGGACCACATGTCTTC

clone_size: -
d_call: TRBD1
j_call: TRBJ2-2
v_call: TRBV6-5
cdr3_aa: CVSSGTGGIGEPFF
cdr3_nt: TGTGTCAGCAGTGGGACAGGGGGCATCGGGGAGCCGTTTTTT

clone_size: many
d_call: -
j_call: TRBJ2-5
v_call: TRBV4-1
cdr3_aa: CASSPIRAQETQYF
cdr3_nt: TGCGCCAGCAGCCCTATAAGGGCCCAAGAGACCCAGTACTTC

clone_size: -
d_call: TRBD1
j_call: TRBJ2-1
v_call: TRBV24-1
cdr3_aa: CATNDSNNPAGGDGVEQFF
cdr3_nt: TGTGCCACCAACGATTCGAATAACCCAGCAGGGGGCGATGGCGTTGAGCAGTTCTTC

clone_size: -
d_call: -
j_call: TRBJ2-5
v_call: TRBV28
cdr3_aa: CAGNSVFIDGVETQYF
cdr3_nt: TGTGCCGGCAATTCAGTGTTTATCGACGGGGTAGAGACCCAGTACTTC

clone_size: -
d_call: -
j_call: TRBJ2-7
v_call: TRBV20-1
cdr3_aa: CSARGVEDYEQYF
cdr3_nt: TGCAGTGCTAGAGGCGTGGAAGACTACGAGCAGTACTTC

clone_size: many
d_call: -
j_call: TRBJ2-7
v_call: TRBV7-8
cdr3_aa: CASSLARRSYEQYF
cdr3_nt: TGTGCCAGCAGCTTAGCAAGGCGGTCCTACGAGCAGTACTTC

clone_size: many
d_call: TRBD2
j_call: TRBJ2-4
v_call: TRBV30
cdr3_aa: CAWSGLAGAGNIQYF
cdr3_nt: TGTGCCTGGAGTGGGCTAGCGGGAGCGGGAAACATTCAGTACTTC

clone_size: many
d_call: -
j_call: TRBJ1-4
v_call: TRBV7-8
cdr3_aa: CASSLGLGEKLFF
cdr3_nt: TGTGCCAGCAGCTTGGGATTGGGGGAAAAACTGTTTTTT

clone_size: -
d_call: -
j_call: TRBJ2-3
v_call: TRBV6-5
cdr3_aa: CASSYSANGTDTQYF
cdr3_nt: TGTGCCAGCAGTTATTCGGCTAACGGCACGGATACGCAGTATTTT

clone_size: medium-sized
d_call: -
j_call: TRBJ2-3
v_call: TRBV11-2
cdr3_aa: CASSWGSDTQYF
cdr3_nt: TGTGCCAGCAGCTGGGGGTCAGATACGCAGTATTTT

clone_size: many
d_call: -
j_call: TRBJ1-5
v_call: TRBV12-3/TRBV12-4
cdr3_aa: CASSFGTGQGSNQPQHF
cdr3_nt: TGTGCCAGCAGTTTTGGCACAGGGCAGGGAAGCAATCAGCCCCAGCATTTT

clone_size: -
d_call: -
j_call: TRBJ1-1
v_call: TRBV5-5
cdr3_aa: CVSSLDLNTETFF
cdr3_nt: TGTGTCAGCAGCTTGGACCTGAACACTGAAACTTTCTTT

clone_size: many
d_call: TRBD2
j_call: TRBJ2-5
v_call: TRBV5-4
cdr3_aa: CASSKGLAGGVQETQYF
cdr3_nt: TGTGCCAGCAGCAAGGGACTAGCGGGTGGGGTCCAAGAGACCCAGTACTTC

clone_size: -
d_call: TRBD1
j_call: TRBJ1-3
v_call: TRBV4-1
cdr3_aa: CVSSPSGQGGLSGNTIYF
cdr3_nt: TGCGTCAGCAGCCCCTCGGGACAGGGAGGTTTGTCTGGAAACACCATATATTTT

clone_size: many
d_call: -
j_call: TRBJ1-3
v_call: TRBV4-1
cdr3_aa: CASSTHRGNTIYF
cdr3_nt: TGCGCCAGCAGCACCCACAGGGGAAACACCATATATTTT

clone_size: -
d_call: TRBD1
j_call: TRBJ1-2
v_call: TRBV28
cdr3_aa: CASSLTGGQGDYDYTF
cdr3_nt: TGTGCCAGCAGTTTAACCGGGGGACAGGGTGACTATGACTACACCTTC

clone_size: -
d_call: TRBD2
j_call: TRBJ2-1
v_call: TRBV24-1
cdr3_aa: CAASVGTSGTLYNELFF
cdr3_nt: TGTGCCGCCAGTGTTGGGACTAGCGGGACGCTTTACAATGAGCTGTTCTTC

clone_size: many
d_call: -
j_call: TRBJ1-5
v_call: TRBV7-8
cdr3_aa: CASSLGANQPQHF
cdr3_nt: TGTGCCAGCAGCTTAGGGGCTAATCAGCCCCAGCATTTT

clone_size: -
d_call: -
j_call: TRBJ2-2
v_call: TRBV29-1
cdr3_aa: CSVAGRLGGELFF
cdr3_nt: TGCAGCGTCGCGGGGCGCTTGGGCGGGGAGCTGTTCTTT

clone_size: few
d_call: -
j_call: TRBJ2-6
v_call: TRBV28
cdr3_aa: CASRFQGGPLWANVLTF
cdr3_nt: TGTGCCAGCAGATTCCAGGGGGGGCCCCTCTGGGCCAACGTCCTGACTTTC

clone_size: -
d_call: -
j_call: TRBJ2-7
v_call: TRBV29-1
cdr3_aa: CSTKGGVHEQYF
cdr3_nt: TGCAGCACTAAAGGGGGGGTCCACGAGCAATACTTC

clone_size: -
d_call: -
j_call: TRBJ2-1
v_call: TRBV20-1
cdr3_aa: CSARLQNSGSAEQFF
cdr3_nt: TGCAGTGCTAGACTACAGAATAGCGGAAGCGCGGAGCAGTTCTTC

clone_size: many
d_call: -
j_call: TRBJ1-4
v_call: TRBV30
cdr3_aa: CAWKWKERGTNEKLFF
cdr3_nt: TGTGCCTGGAAGTGGAAGGAAAGGGGTACTAATGAAAAACTGTTTTTT

clone_size: many
d_call: -
j_call: TRBJ2-7
v_call: TRBV14
cdr3_aa: CASRRTYSYEQYF
cdr3_nt: TGTGCCAGCAGGAGGACGTACTCCTACGAGCAGTACTTC

clone_size: many
d_call: -
j_call: TRBJ2-5
v_call: TRBV7-9
cdr3_aa: CASSFPQGLRGETQYF
cdr3_nt: TGTGCCAGCAGCTTCCCTCAGGGATTGAGGGGAGAGACCCAGTACTTC

clone_size: -
d_call: -
j_call: TRBJ2-4
v_call: TRBV21-1
cdr3_aa: CASSKTDSAKNIQYF
cdr3_nt: TGTGCCAGCAGCAAAACAGACTCAGCCAAAAACATTCAGTACTTC

clone_size: -
d_call: -
j_call: TRBJ1-1
v_call: TRBV4-2
cdr3_aa: CASSPLKGRRGTEDFF
cdr3_nt: TGTGCCAGCAGCCCATTGAAAGGTCGGAGGGGCACTGAAGATTTCTTT

clone_size: -
d_call: TRBD1
j_call: TRBJ2-5
v_call: TRBV29-1
cdr3_aa: CCAEGATGEQGTQYF
cdr3_nt: TGCTGCGCTGAAGGGGCTACAGGGGAACAAGGGACCCAGTACTTC